This entry is about one TCR beta chain. The data are from a study of blood T cell repertoires in COVID-19. Study-wide background: The United States, Italy and Spain were the sources of the acute and convalescent COVID-19 samples. PBMCs, B-cell-depleted T cells, or T cells provided the cDNA or gDNA that made up the material.

In the source study's methods: Researchers report that nucleated cell counts were estimated from reference gene primer amplification. Profiling relied on immunoSEQ multiplex PCR, and the TCRdb table lists in-frame clones only, not all of them. That table supplies the V and J calls and clone size; D and trimming were determined from the DNA. The data hold 70,000 to 90,000 clones, with 78% observed a single time. Deletions cut 1 base from V and 2 bases from J, with 11 bases between. The CDR3 totals 15 residues. Looked up from germline, CDR1 is SEHNR and CDR2 is FQNEAQ (reference sequence). This clonotype originated in a human donor in a cohort sampled during active COVID-19. The genes are TRBV7-9 and TRBJ1-2; no firm D call. The sequencing sample was made of peripheral blood. The CDR3 DNA reads TGTGCCAGCAGCTTAGGTGACTTTCAAAACTATGGCTACACCTTC. Protein sequence: CASSLGDFQNYGYTF. The full variable domain, with the rest looked up from reference TRBV7-9 and TRBJ1-2, is DTGVSQNPRHKITKRGQNVTFRCDPISEHNRLYWYRQTLGQGPEFLTYFQNEAQLEKSRLLSDRFSAERPKGSFSTLEIQRTEQGDSAMYLCASSLGDFQNYGYTFGSGTRLTVV.